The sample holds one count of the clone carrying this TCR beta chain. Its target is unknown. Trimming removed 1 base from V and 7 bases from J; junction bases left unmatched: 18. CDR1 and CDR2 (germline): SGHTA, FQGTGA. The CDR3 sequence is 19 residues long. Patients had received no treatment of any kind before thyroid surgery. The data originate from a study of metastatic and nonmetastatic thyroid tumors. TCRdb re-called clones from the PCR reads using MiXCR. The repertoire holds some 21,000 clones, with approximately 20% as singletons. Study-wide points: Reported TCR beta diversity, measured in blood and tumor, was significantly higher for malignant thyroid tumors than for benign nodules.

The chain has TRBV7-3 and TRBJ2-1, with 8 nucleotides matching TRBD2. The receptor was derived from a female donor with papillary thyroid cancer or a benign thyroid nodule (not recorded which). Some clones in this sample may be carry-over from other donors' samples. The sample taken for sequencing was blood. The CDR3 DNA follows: TGTGCCAGCAGCTTAAGGGGACTAGAGGGAACCACCTCGGAAAATGAGCAGTTCTTC. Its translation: CASSLRGLEGTTSENEQFF. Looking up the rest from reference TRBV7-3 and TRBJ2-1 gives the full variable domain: GAGVSQTPSNKVTEKGKYVELRCDPISGHTALYWYRQSLGQGPEFLIYFQGTGAADDSGLPNDRFFAVRPEGSVSTLKIQRTERGDSAVYLCASSLRGLEGTTSENEQFFGPGTRLTVL.